This passage covers 25 T cell receptor beta chains from one sample sequenced in a study of blood T cell repertoires in COVID-19. Clones were sequenced by immunoSEQ multiplex PCR, and TCRdb holds only the in-frame ones, with some missing. The data hold roughly 220,000 clones, with around four fifths observed a single time. What was sequenced was peripheral blood. Receptors were obtained from a man aged 30-40 years with active or convalescent COVID-19.

This chain joins TRBV10-3 and TRBJ1-4; D not certain. V lost 3 bases and J 7 bases, leaving 12 bases between the germline ends. Germline V gives CDR1 ENHRY, CDR2 SYGVKD. The CDR3 is 14 residues long. CDR3 in DNA: TGTGCCATCAGTGACCAGGCGGGAAGTGAAAAACTGTTTTTT. Translating gives CAISDQAGSEKLFF.

The V call is TRBV19, the J call TRBJ2-6; 9 bases fit TRBD1. Germline assignment: CDR1 LNHDA and CDR2 SQIVND (reference sequence). The CDR3 loop spans 17 amino acids. J gave up 2 bases and V 5 bases, and 7 bases lay outside the gene matches. The CDR3 DNA is TGTGCCAGTAGTCTGGACAGGGGAAATACTGGGGCCAACGTCCTGACTTTC. Its protein is CASSLDRGNTGANVLTF.

V usage is TRBV5-4 and J usage is TRBJ1-1; D remains ambiguous. Germline values: CDR1 SGHNT, CDR2 YYREEE (reference sequence). The CDR3 contains 16 residues. Trimming cost V 7 bases and J 1 base, with 20 bases left between them. The CDR3 here is CASSVGRTVKNTEAFF. The CDR3 DNA reads TGTGCCAGCTCCGTTGGTCGCACAGTTAAGAACACTGAAGCTTTCTTT.

This chain links TRBV6-5 with TRBJ2-7; 9 nucleotides line up with TRBD2. The CDR3 extends over 15 amino acids. Unmatched junction bases numbered 9, after V lost 6 bases and J lost 3 bases. The germline V gene has CDR1 MNHEY and CDR2 SVGAGI. For the CDR3, the DNA is TGTGCCAGCAGCCGCCCGACTAGCGGCATCTACGAGCAGTACTTC. Translating it yields CASSRPTSGIYEQYF.

This clone has a single count. This chain connects TRBV7-9 to TRBJ2-1; 10 bases line up with TRBD2. The germline CDR1 and CDR2 sequences are SEHNR and FQNEAQ (reference sequence). The junction had 5 bases not matched to a gene; V was cut back by 8 bases and J by 10 bases. CDR3 length: 12 residues. CDR3: CASSSGSGEQFF. The CDR3 DNA sequence: TGTGCCAGCTCTAGCGGGAGTGGGGAGCAGTTCTTC.

The chain couples TRBV28 to TRBJ2-4; 10 bases are a match to TRBD2. Germline CDR1 reads MDHEN; CDR2 reads SYDVKM. The CDR3 covers 15 residues. V lost 4 bases, J lost 4 bases, and 4 bases stayed unmatched. In DNA form, the CDR3 reads TGTGCCAGCAGTTCCGTAGCGGGAGGAAAAAACATTCAGTACTTC. Protein product: CASSSVAGGKNIQYF.

The chain recombines TRBV6-5 with TRBJ1-1; no definite D call. Germline V gene lookup returns CDR1 MNHEY and CDR2 SVGAGI. Trimming removed 2 bases from V and 7 bases from J, with 17 bases in between. This CDR3 has 15 amino acids. CDR3: CASSYGFSSEGEAFF. The CDR3 region has the DNA TGTGCCAGCAGTTACGGGTTCTCAAGTGAGGGTGAAGCTTTCTTT.

This sequence joins TRBV28 and TRBJ1-5, with 8 bases aligning to TRBD1. The length of the CDR3 is 15 residues. V lost 0 bases to trimming and J lost 2 bases; unmatched junction nucleotides: 0. Per germline, CDR1 MDHEN and CDR2 SYDVKM. CDR3 DNA: TGTGCCAGCAGTTTATGGACAGGGGGCAATCAGCCCCAGCATTTT. Its translation is CASSLWTGGNQPQHF.

This sequence joins TRBV7-2 and TRBJ2-7, with 8 bases that match TRBD2. V dropped 5 bases and J dropped 3; count of bases not matched to a gene: 6. This CDR3 region has 14 residues. Germline-derived CDR1 and CDR2 are SGHTA and FQGNSA. In DNA, the CDR3 is TGTGCCAGCAGCCCGAGCGGGGGTAACTACGAGCAGTACTTC. Its protein is CASSPSGGNYEQYF.

In its sample, this clone was seen once. V and J are TRBV27 and TRBJ1-5; D remains ambiguous. This CDR3 region has 13 residues. The germline V and J ends were trimmed by 4 bases and 5 bases, with 9 bases remaining between them. Germline loops: CDR1 MNHEY, CDR2 SMNVEV (reference sequence). CDR3 DNA sequence: TGTGCCAGCAGTTGGGAGGTCCATCAGCCCCAGCATTTT. Its translation is CASSWEVHQPQHF.

This clone was picked up a small number of times. The chain uses TRBV5-5 and TRBJ2-5; maybe TRBD1 (6 bases). This CDR3 contains 14 residues. Trimming shortened V by 7 bases and J by 2 bases, and 15 bases separated the two germline ends. Per germline, CDR1 SGHKS and CDR2 YYEKEE (reference sequence). As DNA, the CDR3 is TGTGCCAGCGCCCCACAGGGTCTTCAAGAGACCCAGTACTTC. This sequence encodes CASAPQGLQETQYF.

This chain joins TRBV7-2 and TRBJ1-1, with D perhaps matching TRBD1 (5 bases). CDR1 and CDR2 (germline): SGHTA, FQGNSA. Deletions cut 2 bases from V and 4 bases from J, with 11 bases between. CDR3 size: 14 residues. The CDR3 DNA sequence: TGTGCCAGCAGCTTATTGGGGAGGGGCACTGAAGCTTTCTTT. Its translation is CASSLLGRGTEAFF.

V usage is TRBV28 and J usage is TRBJ2-3, with a tentative D call TRBD1 (5 bases). Germline V gives CDR1 MDHEN, CDR2 SYDVKM. V was pared by 3 bases and J by 0 bases, with 13 bases between. The CDR3 has 16 amino acids. The CDR3 nucleotides are TGTGCCAGCAGTTTCCTGGCAGGGTCTAGCACAGATACGCAGTATTTT. Amino acids: CASSFLAGSSTDTQYF.

A single count supports this clone. This chain links TRBV4-2 with TRBJ2-5, with 12 bases fitting TRBD2. Germline V gene data show CDR1 as LGHNA and CDR2 as YNFKEQ. The CDR3 is made up of 17 amino acids. The J segment lost 4 bases and the V segment lost 2 bases, leaving 8 bases of the junction unmatched. The CDR3 is CASSQLWTSGMGETQYF. The CDR3 nucleotides read TGTGCCAGCAGCCAACTTTGGACTAGCGGGATGGGAGAGACCCAGTACTTC.

The CDR3 region has the DNA TGTGCCAGCTCACCACCTTCTAGCAGGGGCCACGACACTGAAGCTTTCTTT. It is translated as CASSPPSSRGHDTEAFF. The rearrangement links TRBV18 to TRBJ1-1; possible D gene TRBD1, 6 bases. CDR3 length equals 17 residues. The germline CDR1 and CDR2 sequences are KGHSH and LQKENI. V lost 0 bases and J 3 bases, leaving 17 bases between the germline ends.

The CDR3 protein is CASSHRGQVNEQFF. The CDR3 DNA is TGTGCCAGCAGCCATAGGGGGCAGGTCAATGAGCAGTTCTTC. The rearrangement uses TRBV3-1 (or the pseudogene TRBV3-2) and TRBJ2-1; 7 bases agree with TRBD1. Looked up from germline, CDR1 is LGHDT and CDR2 is YNNKEL (reference sequence). J was trimmed by 6 bases and V by 3 bases; bases with no gene match: 5. The CDR3 loop spans 14 amino acids.

The rearrangement uses TRBV7-9 and TRBJ2-1; D is unclear. The V gene lost 1 base and the J gene lost 8 bases, with 12 bases spanning the gap. The germline V gene encodes CDR1 SEHNR and CDR2 FQNEAQ (reference sequence). CDR3 length: 14 amino acids. The CDR3 here is CASSLDQNRDEQFF. The CDR3 DNA reads as TGTGCCAGCAGCTTAGATCAAAACCGGGATGAGCAGTTCTTC.

This clone showed up just a few times. An end of the junction differs from the germline gene, which may be a read error. The chain joins TRBV5-4 to TRBJ1-2; D unclear. The CDR3 sequence is 17 residues long. CDR1 and CDR2 (germline): SGHNT, YYREEE (reference sequence). The CDR3 DNA sequence: TGTGCCACCAGCGGAGCCCTTTCCTACCTCTCCTACTATGGCTACACCTTC. Translating it yields CATSGALSYLSYYGYTF.

This chain links TRBV10-3 with TRBJ2-7, with a tentative D call TRBD2 (5 bases). CDR3 length equals 15 residues. Germline CDR1 and CDR2: ENHRY and SYGVKD. V lost 3 bases and J lost 2, with 14 bases in between. CDR3 region: CAISDDRGTTYEQYF. Written as DNA, the CDR3 is TGTGCCATCAGTGATGATCGGGGTACGACCTACGAGCAGTACTTC.

The chain links TRBV7-9 to TRBJ2-7; a possible D gene is TRBD2 (5 bases). Germline V gene sequence: CDR1 SEHNR, CDR2 FQNEAQ (reference sequence). The CDR3 is made up of 14 amino acids. V was cut by 3 bases and J by 6 bases, with 15 bases left in between. CDR3 coding DNA: TGTGCCAGCAGCTTGTCCTCCCTGAGCGGCGAGCAGTACTTC. Amino acid sequence: CASSLSSLSGEQYF.

This clone appeared a few times. The V call is TRBV27, the J call TRBJ1-6; D is uncertain. V lost 11 bases, J lost 0 bases, and 11 bases lay in between. The CDR3 is 14 amino acids. Looked up from germline, CDR1 is MNHEY and CDR2 is SMNVEV (reference sequence). This CDR3 reads CACGPSSYNSPLHF. Here the CDR3 DNA reads TGTGCCTGCGGCCCCAGCTCCTATAATTCACCCCTCCACTTT.

The chain is built from TRBV30 and TRBJ1-1; tentative D call: TRBD1 (5 bases). Germline V CDR1 and CDR2: GTSNPN, SVGIG (reference sequence). The CDR3 is 15 amino acids. V was pared by 3 bases and J by 1 base, with 15 bases between. CDR3 coding DNA: TGTGCCTGGAGGTCGACAGTCTTCTCGAACACTGAAGCTTTCTTT. Translating gives CAWRSTVFSNTEAFF.

This sequence joins TRBV7-8 and TRBJ1-5, with 9 positions matching TRBD1. The J segment lost 10 bases and the V segment lost 5 bases, leaving 9 bases of the junction unmatched. The germline V gene encodes CDR1 SGHVS and CDR2 FQNEAQ. The CDR3 length is 14 residues. This CDR3 reads CASSLPGTGSPQHF. The DNA for the CDR3 is TGTGCCAGCAGCCTACCCGGGACAGGGTCCCCCCAGCATTTT.

This clone was seen a few times. This chain uses TRBV3-1 (or the pseudogene TRBV3-2) with TRBJ1-1; 8 positions agree with TRBD1. Losses at the gene ends were 6 bases for V and 4 bases for J; bases not matched to a gene: 4. Germline CDR1 and CDR2: LGHDT and YNNKEL (reference sequence). The CDR3 contains 13 residues. CDR3 nucleotide sequence: TGTGCCAGCAGGGCCGGACAGGGCACTGAAGCTTTCTTT. It encodes CASRAGQGTEAFF.

The chain joins TRBV4-1 to TRBJ2-1; 10 bases fit TRBD1. Germline assignment: CDR1 MGHRA and CDR2 YSYEKL. The CDR3 has 16 amino acids. With V trimmed by 4 bases and J by 7 bases, 10 bases remained unmatched. The CDR3 DNA sequence: TGCGCCAGCAGCCTAAGTCCGGGACAGGGGATGAATGAGCAGTTCTTC. Translating gives CASSLSPGQGMNEQFF.